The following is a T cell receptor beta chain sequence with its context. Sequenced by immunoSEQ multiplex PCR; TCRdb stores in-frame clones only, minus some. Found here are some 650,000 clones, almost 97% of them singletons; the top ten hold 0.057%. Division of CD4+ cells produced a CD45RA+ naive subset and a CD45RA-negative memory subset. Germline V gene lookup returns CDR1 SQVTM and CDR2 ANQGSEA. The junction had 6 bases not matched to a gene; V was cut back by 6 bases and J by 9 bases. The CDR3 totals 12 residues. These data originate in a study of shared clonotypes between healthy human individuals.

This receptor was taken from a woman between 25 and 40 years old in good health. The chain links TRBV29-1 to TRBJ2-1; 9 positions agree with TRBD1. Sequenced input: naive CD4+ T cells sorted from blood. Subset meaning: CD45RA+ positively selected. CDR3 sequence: CSVRDRVGEQFF. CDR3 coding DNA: TGCAGCGTCCGGGACAGGGTGGGTGAGCAGTTCTTC.